These 31 T cell receptor beta chains originate from one sample sequenced in a study of shared clonotypes between healthy human individuals (TCRdb year 2020). The library relied on the immunoSEQ multiplex PCR assay. TCRdb carries this immuneACCESS record with in-frame sequences only. Its versions omit some clonotypes, under half of them owing to an unresolved V gene in the studies checked, with the rest unexplained. Across this sample there are roughly 1.5 million clones, with approximately 98% seen only once. The ten largest account for roughly 0.42% of the sample. The specimen was naive CD4+ T cells sorted from blood. The cell subset or site label of this sample denotes: CD45RA+ positively selected. These receptors were taken from a young man in good health.

V usage is TRBV30 and J usage is TRBJ1-3; D call uncertain. The CDR3 covers 12 residues. Trimming took 7 bases from V and 1 from J, leaving 8 bases between them. Germline loops: CDR1 GTSNPN, CDR2 SVGIG (reference sequence). The CDR3 here is CAYQVSGNTIYF. Written as DNA, the CDR3 is TGTGCCTACCAGGTATCTGGAAACACCATATATTTT. The full variable domain, in which reference TRBV30 and TRBJ1-3 provide the parts outside the CDR3, is SQTIHQWPATLVQPVGSPLSLECTVEGTSNPNLYWYRQAAGRGLQLLFYSVGIGQISSEVPQNLSASRPQDRQFILSSKKLLLSDSGFYLCAYQVSGNTIYFGEGSWLTVV.

The V call is TRBV19, the J call TRBJ2-7; tentative D call: TRBD2 (6 bases). V was shortened by 7 bases and J by 4 bases, with 17 bases between the two germline ends. CDR1 is LNHDA, CDR2 SQIVND, per germline (reference sequence). There are 14 residues in the CDR3. CDR3: CASNHFPGEYEQYF. The CDR3 DNA is TGTGCCAGTAACCATTTCCCGGGGGAATACGAGCAGTACTTC.

Only one count was recorded for this clone. The V call is TRBV27, the J call TRBJ2-2; the D gene is possibly TRBD2 (6 bases). This CDR3 comprises 16 residues. V lost 0 bases to trimming and J lost 5 bases, with 13 bases between them. Germline V gene data show CDR1 as MNHEY and CDR2 as SMNVEV (reference sequence). The CDR3 coding sequence is TGTGCCAGCAGTTTATCACGCGGGATCGAAACCGGGGAGCTGTTTTTT. This encodes CASSLSRGIETGELFF.

V usage is TRBV5-1 and J usage is TRBJ2-1; the match to TRBD1 covers 8 bases. CDR3 length: 15 residues. Trimming removed 1 base from V and 8 bases from J; junction bases left unmatched: 8. Germline-derived CDR1 and CDR2 are SGHRS and YFSETQ. CDR3 region: CASSLTSGGLDEQFF. CDR3 nucleotides: TGCGCCAGCAGCTTGACGTCAGGGGGCTTGGATGAGCAGTTCTTC.

The chain employs TRBV2 and TRBJ2-7, with D uncertain. This CDR3 is built from 14 residues. Germline CDR1 and CDR2: SNHLY and FYNNEI. V lost 2 bases, J lost 6 bases, and 14 bases lay in between. The CDR3 sequence is CASSERGSSSEQYF. CDR3 DNA sequence: TGTGCCAGCAGTGAAAGAGGTAGTTCTTCCGAGCAGTACTTC.

The rearrangement uses TRBV27 and TRBJ1-4; D not certain. CDR3 length: 20 amino acids. V lost 5 bases and J 0 bases, leaving 25 bases between the germline ends. The germline gives CDR1 MNHEY, CDR2 SMNVEV (reference sequence). The CDR3 reads CASSPRYGTPDIATNEKLFF. The CDR3 DNA sequence: TGTGCCAGCAGTCCGCGGTATGGTACACCAGATATTGCAACTAATGAAAAACTGTTTTTT.

The V gene is TRBV5-1, the J gene TRBJ1-1, with D unresolved. V dropped 0 bases and J dropped 4 bases, with 13 bases sitting between them. The CDR3 is 15 residues long. Looked up from germline, CDR1 is SGHRS and CDR2 is YFSETQ. The CDR3 loop is CASSLGGVRVTEAFF. DNA of the CDR3: TGCGCCAGCAGCTTGGGCGGGGTAAGGGTCACTGAAGCTTTCTTT.

The CDR3 sequence: CASSVGTSGSEISYEQYF. Written as DNA, the CDR3 is TGTGCCAGCAGCGTTGGCACTAGCGGGAGTGAAATTTCCTACGAGCAGTACTTC. This chain uses TRBV9 with TRBJ2-7; 11 positions agree with TRBD2. The CDR3 is made up of 18 amino acids. CDR1 and CDR2 (germline): SGDLS, YYNGEE. Unmatched junction bases numbered 11, after V lost 2 bases and J lost 1 base. Using reference TRBV9 and TRBJ2-7 for the parts outside the CDR3, the full variable domain is DSGVTQTPKHLITATGQRVTLRCSPRSGDLSVYWYQQSLDQGLQFLIQYYNGEERAKGNILERFSAQQFPDLHSELNLSSLELGDSALYFCASSVGTSGSEISYEQYFGPGTRLTVT.

The chain carries TRBV9 and TRBJ2-2; a weak D match, TRBD2 (6 bases). The V end lost 5 bases, the J end lost 4 bases, and 9 bases lay between the germline ends. This CDR3 spans 13 amino acids. CDR1 SGDLS and CDR2 YYNGEE come from the germline V gene. CDR3 protein: CASRGGSTGELFF. The CDR3 DNA is TGTGCCAGCAGAGGAGGGAGCACCGGGGAGCTGTTTTTT.

This chain joins TRBV7-9 and TRBJ2-1; perhaps TRBD2 as D (5 bases). The CDR3 sequence is 13 residues long. Germline V gene data show CDR1 as SEHNR and CDR2 as FQNEAQ (reference sequence). V was shortened by 4 bases and J by 4 bases, with 8 bases between the two germline ends. The CDR3: CASSSGMYNEQFF. CDR3 DNA sequence: TGTGCCAGCAGCTCCGGGATGTACAATGAGCAGTTCTTC. Complete variable domain (other parts from reference TRBV7-9 and TRBJ2-1): DTGVSQNPRHKITKRGQNVTFRCDPISEHNRLYWYRQTLGQGPEFLTYFQNEAQLEKSRLLSDRFSAERPKGSFSTLEIQRTEQGDSAMYLCASSSGMYNEQFFGPGTRLTVL.

The chain employs TRBV19 and TRBJ2-7, with D tentatively TRBD1 (6 bases). Trimming removed 5 bases from V and 3 bases from J, with 23 bases in between. This CDR3 is 17 amino acids long. Germline-derived CDR1 and CDR2 are LNHDA and SQIVND (reference sequence). In DNA form, the CDR3 reads TGTGCCAGTAGTGATATACGACGAGGACAGAACCGCTACGAGCAGTACTTC. Its translation: CASSDIRRGQNRYEQYF.

The rearrangement links TRBV10-1 to TRBJ2-5; no firm D call. From germline, CDR1 is WNHNN and CDR2 SYGVQD (reference sequence). The CDR3 totals 13 residues. V lost 2 bases, J lost 4 bases, and 8 bases lay in between. This CDR3 is CASSENPGETQYF. CDR3 DNA: TGCGCCAGCAGTGAGAACCCGGGAGAGACCCAGTACTTC.

V is TRBV5-4 and J is TRBJ2-2; D perhaps matches TRBD1 (8 bases). CDR1 is SGHNT, CDR2 YYREEE, per germline (reference sequence). Trimming shortened V by 4 bases and J by 5 bases, and 12 bases separated the two germline ends. The CDR3 runs 14 residues. CDR3: CASSLQGGTGELFF. Here the CDR3 DNA reads TGTGCCAGCAGCCTACAGGGGGGGACCGGGGAGCTGTTTTTT.

The genes are TRBV30 and TRBJ2-7; D uncertain. The germline gives CDR1 GTSNPN, CDR2 SVGIG (reference sequence). The ends were cut back, 2 bases at V and 2 bases at J, with 19 bases in the middle. The CDR3 runs to 16 residues. The CDR3 loop reads CAWSPPSFGRAYEQYF. In nucleotides, the CDR3 is TGTGCCTGGAGTCCCCCATCTTTTGGACGGGCCTACGAGCAGTACTTC. Based on the CDR3 plus reference TRBV30 and TRBJ2-7, the full variable domain is SQTIHQWPATLVQPVGSPLSLECTVEGTSNPNLYWYRQAAGRGLQLLFYSVGIGQISSEVPQNLSASRPQDRQFILSSKKLLLSDSGFYLCAWSPPSFGRAYEQYFGPGTRLTVT.

The rearrangement links TRBV10-3 to TRBJ2-2, with TRBD2 as a possible D gene (6 bases). Germline V lookup: CDR1 ENHRY, CDR2 SYGVKD. V lost 6 bases and J lost 2, with 16 bases in between. This CDR3 contains 16 residues. CDR3 loop: CAISSIREANTGELFF. CDR3 coding DNA: TGTGCCATCAGCTCCATCAGGGAGGCAAACACCGGGGAGCTGTTTTTT.

This clone was detected once. CDR3 sequence (DNA): TGTGCCAGCAGTTTCTCAGGATTGAACACTGAAGCTTTCTTT. Residues: CASSFSGLNTEAFF. This chain links TRBV27 with TRBJ1-1; D is unresolved. From germline, CDR1 is MNHEY and CDR2 SMNVEV (reference sequence). V dropped 3 bases and J dropped 0 bases, with 8 bases sitting between them. The CDR3 length is 14 residues.

The chain carries TRBV5-6 and TRBJ2-6; tentative D call: TRBD2 (5 bases). Germline V lookup: CDR1 SGHDT, CDR2 YYEEEE. The CDR3 has 16 amino acids. V was cut by 2 bases and J by 1 base, with 10 bases left in between. DNA of the CDR3: TGTGCCAGCAGCTTTGACCCGGGATCTGGGGCCAACGTCCTGACTTTC. Its protein product is CASSFDPGSGANVLTF.

This sequence joins TRBV29-1 and TRBJ2-1; D is unclear. The CDR3 extends over 16 amino acids. The V gene's germline CDR1 is SQVTM and CDR2 ANQGSEA. The germline V and J ends were trimmed by 1 base and 0 bases, with 13 bases remaining between them. The CDR3 is CSVEGAVLSSYNEQFF. CDR3 nucleotide sequence: TGCAGCGTTGAAGGGGCAGTGCTAAGCTCCTACAATGAGCAGTTCTTC.

The chain is built from TRBV6-5 and TRBJ1-3, with D possibly matching TRBD1 (5 bases). V lost 5 bases to trimming and J lost 0 bases, with 11 bases between them. The CDR3 covers 15 residues. Germline V gene lookup returns CDR1 MNHEY and CDR2 SVGAGI. CDR3 residues: CASSTRRGSGNTIYF. CDR3 coding DNA: TGTGCCAGCAGTACCAGAAGGGGCTCTGGAAACACCATATATTTT.

Turning to this clone: Mismatch with germline at one junction end may stem from a read error. The CDR3 bases are TGTGCCAGCAGGCCCAAGTGGGACAGGGGGTTCCCAGGAGATTTT. It is translated as CASRPKWDRGFPGDF. The V and J genes are TRBV28 and TRBJ2-3; 11 bases are shared with TRBD1. Germline V CDR1 and CDR2: MDHEN, SYDVKM. The length of the CDR3 is 15 residues.

The chain recombines TRBV7-9 with TRBJ2-2; possibly TRBD1 for D (5 bases). The V end was cut by 1 base, the J end by 4 bases, with 10 bases between. This CDR3 contains 15 residues. Germline V gene lookup returns CDR1 SEHNR and CDR2 FQNEAQ (reference sequence). The CDR3 region has the DNA TGTGCCAGCAGCTTAGGCCGACAGAGCACCGGGGAGCTGTTTTTT. Translated, it gives CASSLGRQSTGELFF.

The CDR3 reads CASTPTGEETQYF. CDR3 nucleotides: TGTGCCAGCACCCCGACAGGGGAAGAGACCCAGTACTTC. The J gene is TRBJ2-5, the V gene TRBV7-9, with TRBD1 identical over 8 bases. The CDR3 length is 13 residues. V trimming: 7 bases; J trimming: 3 bases; junction bases outside the gene matches: 4. From germline, CDR1 is SEHNR and CDR2 FQNEAQ (reference sequence).

The chain is built from TRBV5-1 and TRBJ2-1; 8 bases are shared with TRBD1. Germline V gene data show CDR1 as SGHRS and CDR2 as YFSETQ. This CDR3 contains 16 residues. V lost 3 bases, J lost 6 bases, and 11 bases stayed unmatched. DNA of the CDR3: TGCGCCAGCAGCTCCGTTTCGACAGGGGTATTCAATGAGCAGTTCTTC. Its translation: CASSSVSTGVFNEQFF.

This clone was picked up one time. The CDR3, as DNA: TGTGCCAGCAGTGAGAGGACGCAGGTCCTCGGGGGCACAGATACGCAGTATTTT. Amino acid sequence: CASSERTQVLGGTDTQYF. The gene calls are TRBV2 and TRBJ2-3; D might be TRBD2 (5 bases). This CDR3 is 18 amino acids long. V lost 3 bases to trimming and J lost 1 base, with 20 bases between them. The germline V gene encodes CDR1 SNHLY and CDR2 FYNNEI.

Worth noting for this clone: The sample holds other DNA sequences that translate to the same CDR3. The chain carries TRBV18 and TRBJ2-5; D is undetermined. The CDR3 runs to 13 residues. Trimming pared 3 bases from V and 4 bases from J, leaving 9 bases between. Germline V lookup: CDR1 KGHSH, CDR2 LQKENI. CDR3 region: CASSPSDGETQYF. CDR3 nucleotides: TGTGCCAGCTCACCCTCGGATGGAGAGACCCAGTACTTC. Filled out from reference TRBV18 and TRBJ2-5, the complete variable domain reads NAGVMQNPRHLVRRRGQEARLRCSPMKGHSHVYWYRQLPEEGLKFMVYLQKENIIDESGMPKERFSAEFPKEGPSILRIQQVVRGDSAAYFCASSPSDGETQYFGPGTRLLVL.

This chain connects TRBV28 to TRBJ2-2, with a tentative D call TRBD2 (5 bases). CDR3 size: 15 residues. V lost 5 bases and J 1 base, leaving 11 bases between the germline ends. Germline lookup yields CDR1 MDHEN and CDR2 SYDVKM. CDR3 amino acids: CASSPPLGNTGELFF. The CDR3 DNA reads as TGTGCCAGCAGTCCCCCACTAGGGAACACCGGGGAGCTGTTTTTT.

The gene calls are TRBV4-2 and TRBJ1-4; D is ambiguous. The CDR3 totals 14 residues. Trimming stripped 4 bases from V and 6 bases from J, with 12 bases between. Per germline, CDR1 LGHNA and CDR2 YNFKEQ. DNA for the CDR3: TGTGCCAGCAGCCTAGCGTCTGCGGATGAAAAACTGTTTTTT. Its protein is CASSLASADEKLFF.

This chain joins TRBV5-4 and TRBJ1-2; 7 bases align to TRBD1. Germline V CDR1 and CDR2: SGHNT, YYREEE (reference sequence). V was pared by 5 bases and J by 2 bases, with 6 bases of the junction left unmatched. This CDR3 region has 14 residues. The CDR3 sequence: CASRPPGQNYGYTF. In DNA, the CDR3 is TGTGCCAGCAGGCCACCGGGACAGAACTATGGCTACACCTTC.

This clone showed up just once. This sequence joins TRBV29-1 and TRBJ2-5; no clear D gene. There are 13 residues in the CDR3. Trimming removed 0 bases from V and 4 bases from J, with 9 bases in between. Germline V lookup: CDR1 SQVTM, CDR2 ANQGSEA. CDR3 loop: CSVEDGAGETQYF. For the CDR3, the DNA is TGCAGCGTTGAAGACGGAGCCGGAGAGACCCAGTACTTC.

The chain uses TRBV5-8 and TRBJ2-2; unclear D gene. Germline CDR1 SGHTS, CDR2 YDEGEE. Trimming stripped 2 bases from V and 3 bases from J, with 8 bases between. This CDR3 comprises 14 residues. CDR3 coding DNA: TGTGCCAGCAGCTTTTCCGGACACACCGGGGAGCTGTTTTTT. Its protein is CASSFSGHTGELFF.

The genes are TRBV11-2 and TRBJ2-1, with D unresolved. V lost 0 bases and J 4 bases, leaving 10 bases between the germline ends. Germline CDR1 and CDR2: SGHAT and FQNNGV. This CDR3 has 15 amino acids. Here the CDR3 DNA reads TGTGCCAGCAGCTTAGATTCGTTGCCGTACAATGAGCAGTTCTTC. This encodes CASSLDSLPYNEQFF.